This TCR beta chain came from a study of follicular helper T cells after annual influenza vaccination. Whole-study findings and limits: Productive TCRB sequences came from only roughly 10-23% of cells.

Generated by immunoSEQ multiplex PCR, the TCRdb table keeps only in-frame clones and is missing some. The sample includes 8,700 or so clones, 65% to 85% of them seen just once. Notes on this clone: The target antigen is unknown.

Time point of the sample: 2013-2014 season, 7 days after vaccination. Excluded were substance abuse, HIV/AIDS, active cancer, immunomodulatory drugs and active illness. The TCR was taken from an adult who received the influenza vaccine. The source was CXCR5+ CD38- circulating T follicular helper cells from blood, collected 7 days after influenza vaccination. The subset was: circulating Tfh, non-naive CD4+CXCR5+PD-1+ (ICOS+CD38+ or ICOS-CD38-).

CDR3 protein: CASGDRGRDYGYTF. The DNA for the CDR3 is TGTGCCAGCGGTGACAGGGGGCGCGACTATGGCTACACCTTC. V gene TRBV27 combines with J gene TRBJ1-2, with TRBD1 matching over 10 bases. There are 14 residues in the CDR3. The trim removed 8 bases at V and 3 bases at J, leaving 6 bases unmatched. In germline, CDR1 is MNHEY, CDR2 SMNVEV (reference sequence).